A single sample gave rise to the 14 T cell receptor beta chains below, sequenced in a study of CD8+ T cells in alopecia areata. Researchers sorted pooled cutaneous lymph node cells on the basis of CD4, CD8alpha, NKG2D, NKG2ACE and other markers. TCR sequencing used cDNA made by reverse transcription of extracted RNA. Only in-frame clones appear in the TCRdb table, and some are missing; sequencing was by immunoSEQ multiplex PCR. The sample offers approximately 280,000 clones and no singletons, the top ten holding 1.2%. The sample taken for sequencing was CD4+ T cells sorted from a lymph node. The receptors derive from a C3H/HeJ mouse with alopecia areata. The mouse line has the MHC haplotype H2-k.

A remark on this clone: Gene names and germline match the mouse. The read stops 4 residues short of the end of the CDR3; the missing end is completed from the germline J gene. This same CDR3 is encoded by further DNA sequences in the sample. V is TRBV5 and J is TRBJ2-5, with D possibly matching TRBD2 (6 bases). V lost 0 bases and J 3 bases, leaving 10 bases between the germline ends. Germline V gene data show CDR1 as LGHNA and CDR2 as YNLKQL (reference sequence). The CDR3 runs 15 residues. CDR3 bases read: TGTGCCAGCAGCCAAGAACGAACTGGGCAAGAC. This codes for CASSQERTGQD. The full-length CDR3 reads as CASSQERTGQDTQYF.

In regard to this clone: Mouse gene names and germline throughout. The CDR3 end falls 4 residues outside the read, so it is completed with the germline J gene. The sample carries other DNA sequences with the same CDR3. The rearrangement joins TRBV17 to TRBJ2-7; maybe TRBD1 (5 bases). Trimming took 2 bases from V and 0 from J, leaving 8 bases between them. The CDR3 consists of 14 residues. Germline CDR1 reads MNHDT; CDR2 reads YYDKIL. The CDR3 loop is CASSRQGSSYEQYF. CDR3 DNA (partial): TGTGCTAGCAGTAGACAGGGAAGCTCCTAT.

This clone was found many times. Mouse gene names and germline throughout. The DNA ends 4 residues before the CDR3 does, and the rest of the CDR3 is filled in from the germline J gene. The chain is built from TRBV17 and TRBJ2-1; D may be TRBD2 (5 bases). Germline loops: CDR1 MNHDT, CDR2 YYDKIL. This CDR3 is 14 amino acids long. The ends were cut back, 1 base at V and 6 bases at J, with 10 bases in the middle. CDR3 sequence: CASSRGWEGAEQFF. The covered CDR3 bases are TGTGCTAGCAGTAGAGGCTGGGAAGGTGCT.

As for this clone: Germline and genes here are mouse. The sequenced fragment ends 4 residues before the CDR3 boundary, so the rest is inferred from the germline J gene. The chain is built from TRBV13-2 and TRBJ1-2, with a tentative D call TRBD1 (6 bases). Germline lookup yields CDR1 NNHNN and CDR2 SYGAGS (reference sequence). This CDR3 is 15 amino acids long. Trimming stripped 0 bases from V and 0 bases from J, with 9 bases between. The CDR3 loop is CASGDAGTSNSDYTF. CDR3 DNA, as far as it was read: TGTGCCAGCGGTGATGCTGGGACATCAAACTCC.

This clone was seen a handful of times. Gene and germline names: mouse. The CDR3 is cut off 4 residues early in the read; its end comes from the germline J gene. The V and J genes are TRBV1 and TRBJ2-7; 7 bases match TRBD1. Germline CDR1 and CDR2: NSQYPW and LRSPGD (reference sequence). CDR3 size: 13 residues. The sequenced CDR3 bases are TGCACCTGCAGTGTCGGGGACAGTTAT. Protein sequence: CTCSVGDSY. The complete CDR3 protein is CTCSVGDSYEQYF.

This clone was seen only a few times. Gene names refer to mouse genes. Other DNA variants within this sample encode the same CDR3. CDR3 sequence: CASSVQGANTGQLYF. CDR3 bases read: TGTGCCAGCAGTGTACAGGGGGCAAACACCGGG. The chain has TRBV13-3 and TRBJ2-2, with TRBD1 identical over 8 bases. The CDR3 end falls 4 residues outside the read, so it is completed with the germline J gene. The CDR3 has 15 amino acids. Germline V CDR1 and CDR2: NNHDY, SYVADS. Trimming cost V 3 bases and J 0 bases; bases outside gene matches: 1.

This clone has just a few counts. All gene names here are mouse names. The covered CDR3 bases are TGTGCCAGCGGACAGGACAATGCAAACTCC. The encoded protein is CASGQDNANS. The entire CDR3 protein is CASGQDNANSDYTF. The chain has TRBV13-2 and TRBJ1-2; tentatively, D is TRBD1 (5 bases). The sequenced fragment ends 4 residues before the CDR3 boundary, so the rest is inferred from the germline J gene. This CDR3 region has 14 residues. The V end was cut by 5 bases, the J end by 0 bases, with 11 bases between. The germline V gene encodes CDR1 NNHNN and CDR2 SYGAGS (reference sequence).

Note on this clone: Gene names refer to mouse genes. CDR3 region: CASSQSGQGYEQYF. The CDR3 bases that were read are TGTGCCAGCAGCCAATCGGGACAGGGCTAT. The rearrangement links TRBV5 to TRBJ2-7, with 9 bases identical to TRBD1. The CDR3 is cut off 4 residues early in the read; its end comes from the germline J gene. V lost 2 bases and J lost 3; bases outside the gene matches: 2. The CDR3 length is 14 residues. Germline V gene data show CDR1 as LGHNA and CDR2 as YNLKQL (reference sequence).

This clone was detected only a few times. These gene names are mouse names. The sequence runs out 4 residues before the end of the CDR3; the remainder is reconstructed from the germline J gene. This sample also contains other DNA sequences that code for the same CDR3. The V and J genes are TRBV31 and TRBJ2-1, with 8 bases lining up with TRBD2. This CDR3 is 14 amino acids long. Germline-derived CDR1 and CDR2 are GKSSPN and SITVG. The sequenced CDR3 bases are TGTGCCTGGAGTCTAACTGGGGGAGGGGCT. Translating gives CAWSLTGGGA. The whole CDR3 protein is CAWSLTGGGAEQFF.

This clone showed up just a few times. Mouse gene names apply. The read stops 4 residues short of the end of the CDR3; the missing end is completed from the germline J gene. This rearrangement joins TRBV13-1 to TRBJ2-1; 8 nucleotides line up with TRBD2. Unmatched junction bases numbered 5, after V lost 3 bases and J lost 0 bases. The CDR3 spans 16 residues. The V gene's germline CDR1 is NSHNY and CDR2 SYGAGN. CDR3 loop: CASSAKLGANYAEQFF. Partial CDR3 DNA: TGTGCCAGCAGTGCAAAACTGGGGGCTAACTATGCT.

Regarding this clone: The gene names given are mouse names. With the read ending 4 residues before the CDR3 end, the germline J gene is used to fill in that end. The genes are TRBV1 and TRBJ2-3; 7 bases are shared with TRBD2. This CDR3 has 15 amino acids. The ends lost 4 bases at V and 0 bases at J; junction bases unmatched: 4. Per the germline V gene, CDR1 is NSQYPW and CDR2 is LRSPGD (reference sequence). The CDR3 is CTCSETGSSAETLYF. The CDR3 DNA, read in part, is TGCACCTGCAGTGAGACTGGGTCTAGTGCAGAA.

This clone was counted between two and nine times. Germline and genes here are mouse. The read terminates 4 residues before the CDR3 end, so the remaining end is supplied by the germline J gene. The J gene is TRBJ2-5, the V gene TRBV13-1; D unclear. This CDR3 is 13 amino acids long. From germline, CDR1 is NSHNY and CDR2 SYGAGN. This CDR3 reads CASSDPSLDTQYF. CDR3 DNA, as far as it was read: TGTGCCAGCAGTGATCCCAGCCTAGAC.

This clone showed up just a few times. Gene names and germline refer to mouse. The read terminates 4 residues ahead of where the CDR3 ends, so the germline J gene completes it. The V call is TRBV5, the J call TRBJ1-2; D unclear. The CDR3 is 13 amino acids. Germline V CDR1 and CDR2: LGHNA, YNLKQL (reference sequence). The CDR3 bases that were read are TGTGCCAGCAGCCAAAAGACTCCCACC. This encodes CASSQKTPT. The entire CDR3 protein is CASSQKTPTDYTF.

This clone was detected only a few times. Gene names denote mouse genes. Read data end 4 residues before the CDR3 end; the end is taken from the germline J gene. The same CDR3 arises from other DNA sequences in this sample as well. The J gene is TRBJ2-5, the V gene TRBV13-2; 8 bases map to TRBD2. Germline V CDR1 and CDR2: NNHNN, SYGAGS (reference sequence). The CDR3 runs 15 residues. J lost 0 bases, V lost 1 base, and 1 base had no gene match. CDR3 amino acids: CASGDTGGNQDTQYF. The CDR3 DNA, read in part, is TGTGCCAGCGGTGATACTGGGGGTAACCAAGAC.